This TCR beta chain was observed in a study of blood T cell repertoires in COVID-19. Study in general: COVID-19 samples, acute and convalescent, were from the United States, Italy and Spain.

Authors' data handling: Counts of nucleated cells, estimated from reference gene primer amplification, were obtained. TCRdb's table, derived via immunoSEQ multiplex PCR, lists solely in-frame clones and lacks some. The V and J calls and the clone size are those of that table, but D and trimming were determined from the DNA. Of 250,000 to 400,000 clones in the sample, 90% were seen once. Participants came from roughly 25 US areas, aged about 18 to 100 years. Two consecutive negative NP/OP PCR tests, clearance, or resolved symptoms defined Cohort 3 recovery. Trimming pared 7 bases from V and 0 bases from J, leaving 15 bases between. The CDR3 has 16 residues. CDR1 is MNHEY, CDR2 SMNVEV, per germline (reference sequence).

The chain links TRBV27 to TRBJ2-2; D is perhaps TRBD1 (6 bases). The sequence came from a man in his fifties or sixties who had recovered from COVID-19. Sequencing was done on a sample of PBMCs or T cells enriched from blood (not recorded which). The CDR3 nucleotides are TGTGCCAGCAAGAAGGACAGACTCGCGAACACCGGGGAGCTGTTTTTT. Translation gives CASKKDRLANTGELFF.